The 9 T cell receptor beta chains given below trace back to one sample, sequenced in a study of cytomegalovirus exposure and HLA in healthy donors. Assay used: immunoSEQ multiplex PCR; TCRdb lists only in-frame clones, some missing. The sample includes more than 250,000 clones, 80% to 90% of them seen just once. The sample consisted of PBMCs. The receptors derive from a woman aged 18 to 35 in good health and CMV-seronegative.

The rearrangement uses TRBV7-9 and TRBJ1-4; D not certain. Trimming shortened V by 5 bases and J by 3 bases, and 13 bases separated the two germline ends. The CDR3 has 15 residues. CDR1 SEHNR and CDR2 FQNEAQ come from the germline V gene (reference sequence). The CDR3 here is CASSRAGRANEKLFF. The CDR3 DNA sequence: TGTGCCAGCAGCCGGGCGGGTCGTGCTAATGAAAAACTGTTTTTT.

The chain is built from TRBV28 and TRBJ1-2; 8 bases fit TRBD1. The CDR3 sequence is 13 residues long. The germline CDR1 and CDR2 sequences are MDHEN and SYDVKM. The ends lost 7 bases at V and 4 bases at J; junction bases unmatched: 5. The CDR3 region has the DNA TGTGCCAGCACCAAGGACAGGGTCTATGGCTACACCTTC. It is translated as CASTKDRVYGYTF.

The chain employs TRBV14 and TRBJ2-1, with 8 positions matching TRBD2. Trimming cost V 1 base and J 7 bases; bases outside gene matches: 6. CDR1 SGHDN and CDR2 FVKESK come from the germline V gene. CDR3 length: 15 residues. CDR3 sequence reads: CASSQAGGPENEQFF. The CDR3 DNA follows: TGTGCCAGCAGCCAAGCGGGAGGGCCAGAAAATGAGCAGTTCTTC.

The chain employs TRBV28 and TRBJ2-5, with 13 bases fitting TRBD2. The germline V gene has CDR1 MDHEN and CDR2 SYDVKM. The CDR3 loop spans 13 amino acids. Trimming cost V 7 bases and J 9 bases; bases outside gene matches: 5. The CDR3 protein is CASTGTSGKAQYF. CDR3 sequence (DNA): TGTGCCAGCACCGGGACTAGCGGGAAAGCCCAGTACTTC.

This clone was detected once. This chain uses TRBV5-1 with TRBJ2-1; 7 bases are a match to TRBD2. Germline trimming cut 7 bases from V and 2 bases from J; bases unmatched to any gene: 3. The CDR3 runs to 13 residues. The germline gives CDR1 SGHRS, CDR2 YFSETQ. The CDR3, as DNA: TGCGCCAGCGCGGGGGAGGCCTACAATGAGCAGTTCTTC. Translation gives CASAGEAYNEQFF.

This chain uses TRBV5-6 with TRBJ2-1, with TRBD2 matching over 7 bases. J gave up 7 bases and V 3 bases, and 4 bases lay outside the gene matches. Germline loops: CDR1 SGHDT, CDR2 YYEEEE. The CDR3 contains 13 residues. CDR3 in amino acids: CASSSLGGNEQFF. The DNA of the CDR3 is TGTGCCAGCAGCTCTCTGGGGGGGAATGAGCAGTTCTTC.

The J gene is TRBJ1-5, the V gene TRBV10-3; the match to TRBD1 covers 7 bases. The CDR3 is 13 amino acids. Losses at the gene ends were 6 bases for V and 5 bases for J; bases not matched to a gene: 4. Per the germline V gene, CDR1 is ENHRY and CDR2 is SYGVKD. As DNA, the CDR3 is TGTGCCATCAGCGACAGGGACCATCAGCCCCAGCATTTT. It codes for CAISDRDHQPQHF.

The CDR3 DNA follows: TGTGCCAGCAGCACCCAGGGGGGGGACAGGGGCACCGGGGAGCTGTTTTTT. It specifies CASSTQGGDRGTGELFF. The V call is TRBV9, the J call TRBJ2-2; 10 bases align to TRBD1. Germline CDR1 and CDR2: SGDLS and YYNGEE. This CDR3 is built from 17 residues. V shed 4 bases, J shed 4 bases, and the junction held 10 bases outside the gene matches.

This clone showed up just a few times. The rearrangement links TRBV6-5 to TRBJ1-2; the D gene is possibly TRBD1 (6 bases). Germline CDR1 and CDR2: MNHEY and SVGAGI. The length of the CDR3 is 13 residues. V gave up 4 bases and J gave up 1 base, with 7 bases separating them. CDR3 in amino acids: CASSSQGNYGYTF. The CDR3, as DNA: TGTGCCAGCAGTTCACAGGGTAACTATGGCTACACCTTC.